The 13 T cell receptor beta chains in this list originate from one sample, sequenced in a study of blood T cell repertoires in COVID-19 (dated by TCRdb to 2020 to 2021). Library preparation was by the immunoSEQ multiplex PCR assay. The table was pulled from immuneACCESS by TCRdb, which kept in-frame rearrangements only. Such tables lose some clones; where checked, under half of the loss comes from unresolved V genes, and the rest has no known cause. In this sample the table shows around 160,000 clones, more than 90% of which occur a single time. The ten largest clones take up over 15% of the sample. Sequencing was done on a sample of peripheral blood. These receptor sequences come from a man aged 55 to 69 with active or convalescent COVID-19.

Only one count was recorded for this clone. This chain connects TRBV18 to TRBJ1-4; 7 positions agree with TRBD1. Germline assignment: CDR1 KGHSH and CDR2 LQKENI. Trimming at V came to 3 bases and at J to 5 bases, leaving 6 bases not matched to a gene. There are 15 residues in the CDR3. The CDR3 loop is CASSPGTESNEKLFF. The DNA for the CDR3 is TGTGCCAGCTCACCGGGGACAGAGTCAAATGAAAAACTGTTTTTT. The full variable domain, in which reference TRBV18 and TRBJ1-4 provide the parts outside the CDR3, is NAGVMQNPRHLVRRRGQEARLRCSPMKGHSHVYWYRQLPEEGLKFMVYLQKENIIDESGMPKERFSAEFPKEGPSILRIQQVVRGDSAAYFCASSPGTESNEKLFFGSGTQLSVL.

Turning to this clone: Other DNA sequences from this sample encode an identical CDR3 as well. The J gene is TRBJ1-1, the V gene TRBV10-1, with D uncertain. The germline V and J ends were trimmed by 0 bases and 4 bases, with 6 bases remaining between them. Per germline, CDR1 WNHNN and CDR2 SYGVQD (reference sequence). The CDR3 has 13 amino acids. CDR3 protein: CASSESGSTEAFF. CDR3 in DNA: TGCGCCAGCAGTGAGTCAGGGAGCACTGAAGCTTTCTTT.

The CDR3 nucleotides are TGCGCCAGCAGCCAGGGACAACTAGGGGACACTGAAGCTTTCTTT. It yields the protein CASSQGQLGDTEAFF. The V gene is TRBV5-1, the J gene TRBJ1-1, with a possible D match to TRBD1 (6 bases). The CDR3 totals 15 residues. From germline, CDR1 is SGHRS and CDR2 YFSETQ. V lost 4 bases to trimming and J lost 3 bases, with 16 bases between them.

The chain recombines TRBV7-2 with TRBJ1-2; a weak D match, TRBD1 (5 bases). Trimming removed 1 base from V and 6 bases from J, with 9 bases in between. The CDR3 runs 13 residues. The germline CDR1 and CDR2 sequences are SGHTA and FQGNSA. In DNA, the CDR3 is TGTGCCAGCAGCTTAGGCTGGGGGGATGGCTACACCTTC. Translation gives CASSLGWGDGYTF.

V is TRBV10-3 and J is TRBJ1-5; possibly TRBD1 for D (5 bases). The CDR3 sequence is 15 residues long. The V gene lost 0 bases and the J gene lost 4 bases, with 10 bases spanning the gap. Germline-derived CDR1 and CDR2 are ENHRY and SYGVKD. The CDR3 coding sequence is TGTGCCATCAGTGAGTCGAATCCAGGGAATCAGCCCCAGCATTTT. Protein sequence: CAISESNPGNQPQHF.

The rearrangement links TRBV7-6 to TRBJ1-1, with D possibly TRBD1 on 5 matching bases. Germline CDR1 SGHVS, CDR2 FNYEAQ. This CDR3 region has 15 residues. V was shortened by 1 base and J by 0 bases, with 9 bases between the two germline ends. CDR3 sequence: CASSLGSGVNTEAFF. CDR3 coding DNA: TGTGCCAGCAGCTTAGGATCGGGGGTGAACACTGAAGCTTTCTTT.

The table lists this clone with a count of one. V and J are TRBV5-1 and TRBJ2-7; 9 bases fit TRBD1. The germline CDR1 and CDR2 sequences are SGHRS and YFSETQ. This CDR3 is built from 15 residues. With 0 bases clipped from V and 5 bases from J, the junction kept 6 bases outside the gene matches. The CDR3 spells CASSLGDREINEQYF. DNA of the CDR3: TGCGCCAGCAGCTTGGGGGACAGGGAGATAAACGAGCAGTACTTC.

This sequence joins TRBV6-5 and TRBJ1-1, with D perhaps matching TRBD1 (5 bases). The CDR3 runs to 13 residues. V was trimmed by 4 bases and J by 5 bases, leaving 11 bases between them. Per germline, CDR1 MNHEY and CDR2 SVGAGI. In DNA form, the CDR3 reads TGTGCCAGCAGTTTATCCCAGGGAACTGAAGCTTTCTTT. Amino acids: CASSLSQGTEAFF.

The chain uses TRBV27 and TRBJ1-1; no definite D call. V lost 5 bases and J lost 5, with 12 bases in between. The CDR3 spans 13 residues. Germline CDR1 is MNHEY and CDR2 is SMNVEV (reference sequence). The CDR3 DNA follows: TGTGCCAGCAGTGCAGAGAGAGGAACTGAAGCTTTCTTT. Translation: CASSAERGTEAFF.

This clone was detected once. The V gene is TRBV10-2, the J gene TRBJ2-1; D perhaps matches TRBD1 (6 bases). V was shortened by 10 bases and J by 6 bases, with 10 bases between the two germline ends. Germline loops: CDR1 WSHSY, CDR2 SAAADI. The CDR3 is made up of 11 amino acids. CDR3 sequence reads: CATWGPNEQFF. The CDR3 region has the DNA TGCGCCACATGGGGGCCCAATGAGCAGTTCTTC.

The rearrangement joins TRBV19 to TRBJ1-5; 12 bases are a match to TRBD1. V lost 5 bases, J lost 4 bases, and 6 bases stayed unmatched. The length of the CDR3 is 16 residues. Germline V lookup: CDR1 LNHDA, CDR2 SQIVND (reference sequence). For the CDR3, the DNA is TGTGCCAGTAGTCTTTGGGACAGGGGGCCAAATCAGCCCCAGCATTTT. Protein sequence: CASSLWDRGPNQPQHF. The full variable domain, in which reference TRBV19 and TRBJ1-5 provide the parts outside the CDR3, is DGGITQSPKYLFRKEGQNVTLSCEQNLNHDAMYWYRQDPGQGLRLIYYSQIVNDFQKGDIAEGYSVSREKKESFPLTVTSAQKNPTAFYLCASSLWDRGPNQPQHFGDGTRLSIL.

The rearrangement joins TRBV5-5 to TRBJ2-7, with D possibly TRBD1 on 6 matching bases. Trimming left V 1 base short and J 1 base short, with 9 bases between. Germline values: CDR1 SGHKS, CDR2 YYEKEE (reference sequence). CDR3 length: 14 amino acids. The CDR3, as DNA: TGTGCCAGCAGCTTGCAAGGACAGTCCTACGAGCAGTACTTC. Its protein is CASSLQGQSYEQYF.

The chain recombines TRBV11-2 with TRBJ1-2; D gene unclear. This CDR3 spans 14 amino acids. The V and J ends lost 1 base and 2 bases respectively, with 8 bases between them. The germline V gene has CDR1 SGHAT and CDR2 FQNNGV. CDR3 sequence: CASSLASGNYGYTF. In DNA form, the CDR3 reads TGTGCCAGCAGCTTAGCGTCCGGGAACTATGGCTACACCTTC.